This T cell receptor beta chain was identified during a study of T cell changes during pregnancy in multiple sclerosis. The V end was cut by 7 bases, the J end by 7 bases, with 20 bases between. Germline V gene sequence: CDR1 MDHEN, CDR2 SYDVKM. CDR3 size: 14 residues. Assay: immunoSEQ multiplex PCR; the TCRdb copy retains only in-frame clones and omits some. The sample consists of 40,000 to 45,000 clones, about 88% of them appearing once. The genes are TRBV28 and TRBJ2-7, with a possible D match to TRBD2 (6 bases). The specimen was CD4+ T cells from peripheral blood mononuclear cells, collected in the first trimester of pregnancy. This sequence was found in a female donor with multiple sclerosis, enrolled in a pregnancy study. The CDR3 sequence: CASNSGDSGGEQYF. The CDR3 region has the DNA TGTGCCAGCAACTCTGGGGATAGCGGCGGGGAGCAGTACTTC.